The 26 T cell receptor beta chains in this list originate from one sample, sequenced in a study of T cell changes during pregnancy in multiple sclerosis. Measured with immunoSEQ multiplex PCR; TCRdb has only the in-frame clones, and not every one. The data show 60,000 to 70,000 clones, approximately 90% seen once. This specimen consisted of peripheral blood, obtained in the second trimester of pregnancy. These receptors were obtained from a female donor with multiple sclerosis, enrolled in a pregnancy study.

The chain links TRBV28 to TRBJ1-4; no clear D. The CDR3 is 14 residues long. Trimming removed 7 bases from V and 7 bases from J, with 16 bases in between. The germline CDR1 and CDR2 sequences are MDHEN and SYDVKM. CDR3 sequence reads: CASTPTTKGEKLFF. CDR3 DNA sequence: TGTGCCAGCACCCCGACTACAAAGGGTGAAAAACTGTTTTTT. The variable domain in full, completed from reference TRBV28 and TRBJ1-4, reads DVKVTQSSRYLVKRTGEKVFLECVQDMDHENMFWYRQDPGLGLRLIYFSYDVKMKEKGDIPEGYSVSREKKERFSLILESASTNQTSMYLCASTPTTKGEKLFFGSGTQLSVL.

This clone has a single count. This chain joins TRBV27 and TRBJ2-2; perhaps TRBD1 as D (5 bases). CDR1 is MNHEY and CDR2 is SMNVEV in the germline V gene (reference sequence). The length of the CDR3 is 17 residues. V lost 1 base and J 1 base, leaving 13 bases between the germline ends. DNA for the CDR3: TGTGCCAGCAGTTTATTCAGGGTTACGGGGAACACCGGGGAGCTGTTTTTT. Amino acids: CASSLFRVTGNTGELFF.

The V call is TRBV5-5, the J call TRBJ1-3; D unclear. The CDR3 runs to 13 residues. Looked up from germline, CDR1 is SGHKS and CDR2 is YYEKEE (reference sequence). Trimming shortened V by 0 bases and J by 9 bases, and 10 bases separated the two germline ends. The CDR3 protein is CASSLEWGGTIYF. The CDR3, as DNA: TGTGCCAGCAGCTTGGAGTGGGGAGGCACCATATATTTT.

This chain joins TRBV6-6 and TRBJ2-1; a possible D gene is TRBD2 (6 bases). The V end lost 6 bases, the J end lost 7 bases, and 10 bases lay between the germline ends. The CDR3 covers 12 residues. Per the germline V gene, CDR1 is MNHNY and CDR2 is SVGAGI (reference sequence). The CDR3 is CASSYAGNEQFF. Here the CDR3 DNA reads TGTGCCAGCAGCTACGCGGGGAATGAGCAGTTCTTC.

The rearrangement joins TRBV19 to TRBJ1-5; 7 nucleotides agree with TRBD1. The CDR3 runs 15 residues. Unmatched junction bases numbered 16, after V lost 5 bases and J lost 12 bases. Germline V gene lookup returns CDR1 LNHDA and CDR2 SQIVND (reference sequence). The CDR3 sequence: CASSPFGDTTGDQHF. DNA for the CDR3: TGTGCCAGTAGTCCCTTTGGGGACACCACAGGGGACCAGCATTTT.

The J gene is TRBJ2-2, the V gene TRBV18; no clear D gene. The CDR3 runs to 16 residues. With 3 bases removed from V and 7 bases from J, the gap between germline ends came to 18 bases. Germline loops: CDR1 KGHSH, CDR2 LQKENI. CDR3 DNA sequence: TGTGCCAGCTCACCGGTTTCCTCCCCGGGTATCGGGGAGCTGTTTTTT. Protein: CASSPVSSPGIGELFF.

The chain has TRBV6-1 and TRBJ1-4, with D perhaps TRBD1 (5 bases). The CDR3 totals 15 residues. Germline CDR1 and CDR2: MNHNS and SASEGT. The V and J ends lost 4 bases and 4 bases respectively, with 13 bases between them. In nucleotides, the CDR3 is TGTGCCAGCAGTGGCCGACAGATCTTTAATGAAAAACTGTTTTTT. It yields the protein CASSGRQIFNEKLFF.

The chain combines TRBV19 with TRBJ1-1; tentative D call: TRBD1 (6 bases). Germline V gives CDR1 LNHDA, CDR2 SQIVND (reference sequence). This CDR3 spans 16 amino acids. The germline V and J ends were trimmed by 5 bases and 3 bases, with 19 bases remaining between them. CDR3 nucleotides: TGTGCCAGTAGTTCGGGGGGGGCAGGGGACCACACTGAAGCTTTCTTT. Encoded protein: CASSSGGAGDHTEAFF.

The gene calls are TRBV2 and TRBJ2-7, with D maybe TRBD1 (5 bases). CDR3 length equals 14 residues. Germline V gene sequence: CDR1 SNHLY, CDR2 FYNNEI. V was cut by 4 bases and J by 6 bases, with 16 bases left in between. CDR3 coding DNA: TGTGCCAGCAGTGGGACAATGGTGTCCGGCGAGCAGTACTTC. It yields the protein CASSGTMVSGEQYF.

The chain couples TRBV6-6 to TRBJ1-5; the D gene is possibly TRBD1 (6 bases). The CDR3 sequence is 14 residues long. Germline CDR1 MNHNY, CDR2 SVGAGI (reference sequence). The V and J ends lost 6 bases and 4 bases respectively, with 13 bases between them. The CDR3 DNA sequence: TGTGCCAGCAGCATCGGACAGCTTAATCAGCCCCAGCATTTT. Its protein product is CASSIGQLNQPQHF.

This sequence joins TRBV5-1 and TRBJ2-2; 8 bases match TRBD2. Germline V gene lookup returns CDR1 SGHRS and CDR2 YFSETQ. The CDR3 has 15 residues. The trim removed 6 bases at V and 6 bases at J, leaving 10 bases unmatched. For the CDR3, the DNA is TGCGCCAGCACCCCCCGGGGGGGACCAGCCGGGGAGCTGTTTTTT. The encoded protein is CASTPRGGPAGELFF.

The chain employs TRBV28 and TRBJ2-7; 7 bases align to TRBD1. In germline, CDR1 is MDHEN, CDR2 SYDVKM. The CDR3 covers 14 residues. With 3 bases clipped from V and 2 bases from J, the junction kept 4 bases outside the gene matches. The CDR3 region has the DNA TGTGCCAGCAGTTTCTCCACAGGGGCCTACGAGCAGTACTTC. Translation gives CASSFSTGAYEQYF.

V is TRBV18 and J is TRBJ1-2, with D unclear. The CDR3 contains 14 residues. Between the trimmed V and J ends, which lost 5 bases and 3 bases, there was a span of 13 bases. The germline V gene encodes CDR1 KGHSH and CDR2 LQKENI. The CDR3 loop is CASSRRSNDYGYTF. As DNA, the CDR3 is TGTGCCAGCTCAAGGAGGTCAAATGACTATGGCTACACCTTC.

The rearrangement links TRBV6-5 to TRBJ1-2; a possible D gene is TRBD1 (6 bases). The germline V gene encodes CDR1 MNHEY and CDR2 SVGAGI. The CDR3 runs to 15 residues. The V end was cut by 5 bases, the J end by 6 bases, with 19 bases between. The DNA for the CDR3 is TGTGCCAGCAGTAGGACACTAAGGGGGTCAGATGGCTACACCTTC. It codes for CASSRTLRGSDGYTF.

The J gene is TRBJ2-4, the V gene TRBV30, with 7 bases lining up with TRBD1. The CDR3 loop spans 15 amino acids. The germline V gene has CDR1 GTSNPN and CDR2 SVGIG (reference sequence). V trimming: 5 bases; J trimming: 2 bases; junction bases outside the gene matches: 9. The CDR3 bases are TGTGCCTGGGCAGAGGGGGCCGCGACCAAAAACATTCAGTACTTC. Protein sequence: CAWAEGAATKNIQYF.

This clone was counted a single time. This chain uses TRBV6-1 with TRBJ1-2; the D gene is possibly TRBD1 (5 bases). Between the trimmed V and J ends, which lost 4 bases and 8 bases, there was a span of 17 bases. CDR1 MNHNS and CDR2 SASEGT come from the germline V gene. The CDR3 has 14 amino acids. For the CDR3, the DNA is TGTGCCAGCAGTGCTCCGGACACAAAACCGGGCTACACCTTC. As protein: CASSAPDTKPGYTF.

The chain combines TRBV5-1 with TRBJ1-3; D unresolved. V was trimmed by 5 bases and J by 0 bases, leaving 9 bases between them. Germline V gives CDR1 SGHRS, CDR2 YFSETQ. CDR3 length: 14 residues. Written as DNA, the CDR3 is TGCGCCAGCAGGTCCCTCAGCTCTGGAAACACCATATATTTT. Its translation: CASRSLSSGNTIYF. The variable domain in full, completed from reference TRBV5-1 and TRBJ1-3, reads KAGVTQTPRYLIKTRGQQVTLSCSPISGHRSVSWYQQTPGQGLQFLFEYFSETQRNKGNFPGRFSGRQFSNSRSEMNVSTLELGDSALYLCASRSLSSGNTIYFGEGSWLTVV.

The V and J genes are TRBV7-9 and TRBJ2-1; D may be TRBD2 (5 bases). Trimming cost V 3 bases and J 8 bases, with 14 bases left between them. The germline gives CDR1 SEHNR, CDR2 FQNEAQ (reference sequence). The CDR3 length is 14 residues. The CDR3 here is CASSFGLGGYEQFF. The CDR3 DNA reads TGTGCCAGCAGCTTCGGTCTCGGCGGGTATGAGCAGTTCTTC.

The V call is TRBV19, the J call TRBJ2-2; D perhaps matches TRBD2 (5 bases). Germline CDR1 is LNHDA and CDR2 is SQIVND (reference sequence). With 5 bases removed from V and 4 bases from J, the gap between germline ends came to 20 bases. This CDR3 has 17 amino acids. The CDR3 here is CASSPEGWRPRTGELFF. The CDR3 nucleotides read TGTGCCAGTAGTCCAGAGGGATGGAGACCACGCACCGGGGAGCTGTTTTTT.

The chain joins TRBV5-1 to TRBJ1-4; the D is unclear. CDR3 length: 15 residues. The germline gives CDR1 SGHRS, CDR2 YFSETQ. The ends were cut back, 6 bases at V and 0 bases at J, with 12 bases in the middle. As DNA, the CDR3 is TGCGCCAGCACCCCTAATCCGTCAACTAATGAAAAACTGTTTTTT. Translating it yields CASTPNPSTNEKLFF.

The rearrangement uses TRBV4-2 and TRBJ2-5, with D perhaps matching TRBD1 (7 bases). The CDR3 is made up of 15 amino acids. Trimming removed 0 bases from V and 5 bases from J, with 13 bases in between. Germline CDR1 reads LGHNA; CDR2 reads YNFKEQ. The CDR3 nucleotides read TGTGCCAGCAGCCAAGATCTGACAGGGAGGGAGACCCAGTACTTC. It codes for CASSQDLTGRETQYF.

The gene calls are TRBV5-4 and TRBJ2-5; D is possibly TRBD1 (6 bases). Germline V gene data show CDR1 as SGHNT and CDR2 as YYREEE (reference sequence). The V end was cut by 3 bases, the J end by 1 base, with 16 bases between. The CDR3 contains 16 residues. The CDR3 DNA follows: TGTGCCAGCAGCTGGCCTAAACAGGGAGTCCAAGAGACCCAGTACTTC. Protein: CASSWPKQGVQETQYF.

The CDR3 region is CASSLEQGAAGYTF. CDR3 in DNA: TGCGCCAGCAGCTTGGAACAGGGGGCCGCGGGCTACACCTTC. The genes are TRBV5-1 and TRBJ1-2; 9 bases are a match to TRBD1. J lost 8 bases, V lost 0 bases, and 5 bases had no gene match. Germline values: CDR1 SGHRS, CDR2 YFSETQ. This CDR3 comprises 14 residues. Full variable domain (rest looked up from reference TRBV5-1 and TRBJ1-2): KAGVTQTPRYLIKTRGQQVTLSCSPISGHRSVSWYQQTPGQGLQFLFEYFSETQRNKGNFPGRFSGRQFSNSRSEMNVSTLELGDSALYLCASSLEQGAAGYTFGSGTRLTVV.

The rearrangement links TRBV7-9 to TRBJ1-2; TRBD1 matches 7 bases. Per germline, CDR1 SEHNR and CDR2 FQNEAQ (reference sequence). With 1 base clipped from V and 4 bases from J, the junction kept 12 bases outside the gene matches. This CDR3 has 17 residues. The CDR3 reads CASSLVTGAILPYGYTF. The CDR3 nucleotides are TGTGCCAGCAGCTTAGTAACAGGGGCTATACTTCCCTATGGCTACACCTTC.

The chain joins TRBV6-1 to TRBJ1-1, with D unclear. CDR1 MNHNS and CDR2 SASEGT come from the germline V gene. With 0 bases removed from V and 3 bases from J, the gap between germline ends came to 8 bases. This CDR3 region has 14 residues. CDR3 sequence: CASSEALGDTEAFF. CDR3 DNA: TGTGCCAGCAGTGAAGCGCTCGGGGACACTGAAGCTTTCTTT.

The CDR3 region is CASRKTGGGEKLFF. CDR3 DNA sequence: TGTGCCAGCAGGAAGACAGGGGGTGGTGAAAAACTGTTTTTT. This chain links TRBV6-5 with TRBJ1-4, with 9 positions matching TRBD1. The CDR3 is 14 amino acids. J was trimmed by 7 bases and V by 6 bases; bases with no gene match: 6. Germline V gene sequence: CDR1 MNHEY, CDR2 SVGAGI.